The clone carrying this T cell receptor beta chain appeared many times. This specimen belongs to a study of T cells in Graves' hyperthyroidism and ophthalmopathy. The CDR3 runs 16 residues. The germline gives CDR1 SGHVS, CDR2 FQNEAQ. V was clipped by 5 bases and J by 5 bases; unmatched bases: 11. RNA transcripts yielded amplified TCR beta CDR3 regions. The study used the HTBI primer set for a first-round RT-PCR of the TCR CDR3. TCRdb reanalysed the multiplex PCR reads using MiXCR and keeps one entry per CDR3 protein. The sample lists 550,000 to 650,000 distinct CDR3 sequences; over 11% were seen once. The origin of this receptor is a woman in her thirties with Graves' hyperthyroidism that later progressed to Graves' ophthalmopathy. The chain combines TRBV7-8 with TRBJ2-1; 8 bases line up with TRBD2. The sequencing input was blood. The CDR3 sequence: CASSIGGLAGHNEQFF. The CDR3 nucleotides read TGTGCCAGCAGCATCGGGGGGCTAGCGGGCCACAATGAGCAGTTCTTC.